Listed here are 21 T cell receptor beta chains from one sample, sequenced in a study of T cells after yellow fever vaccination. TCRdb redid the calling of the 5' RACE reads with MiXCR, one entry per CDR3 protein. The table has under 600,000 distinct CDR3 sequences, approximately 12% seen once. This specimen was PBMCs, taken on the day of the yellow fever booster vaccination. The receptors stem from a young man who received the YFV17D yellow fever vaccine.

This clonotype occurred a few times. The chain combines TRBV15 with TRBJ2-5; perhaps TRBD2 as D (6 bases). The CDR3 totals 15 residues. Trimming removed 0 bases at V and 4 bases at J, with 12 bases between. Germline CDR1 is LNHNV and CDR2 is YYDKDF (reference sequence). The CDR3: CATSRDVGGPETQYF. DNA for the CDR3: TGTGCCACCAGCAGAGATGTCGGGGGACCAGAGACCCAGTACTTC.

There are a few counts of this clonotype. The chain has TRBV30 and TRBJ1-4; TRBD1 matches at 7 bases. With V trimmed by 4 bases and J by 8 bases, 7 bases remained unmatched. The CDR3 length is 13 residues. Per germline, CDR1 GTSNPN and CDR2 SVGIG (reference sequence). The chain's CDR3 is CAWTTGQLEKLFF. The CDR3 DNA is TGTGCCTGGACGACAGGGCAACTCGAAAAACTGTTTTTT.

This clonotype came up a few times. This chain connects TRBV7-2 to TRBJ1-5, with 10 bases aligning to TRBD1. V trimming: 5 bases; J trimming: 4 bases; junction bases outside the gene matches: 8. This CDR3 has 16 residues. Germline V CDR1 and CDR2: SGHTA, FQGNSA. For the CDR3, the DNA is TGTGCCAGCAGCGCCCGGGACAGGGGTTTAAATCAGCCCCAGCATTTT. This encodes CASSARDRGLNQPQHF.

This clonotype has more than one count but fewer than ten. The chain recombines TRBV27 with TRBJ2-1; no clear D. This CDR3 comprises 14 residues. V gave up 3 bases and J gave up 7 bases, with 13 bases separating them. From germline, CDR1 is MNHEY and CDR2 SMNVEV (reference sequence). For the CDR3, the DNA is TGTGCCAGCAGTTTGCTAGGCCCTCGTAATGAGCAGTTCTTC. Its translation is CASSLLGPRNEQFF.

The chain recombines TRBV3-1 with TRBJ2-5; D is possibly TRBD2 (6 bases). Germline CDR1 reads LGHDT; CDR2 reads YNNKEL (reference sequence). CDR3 size: 14 residues. V was pared by 5 bases and J by 3 bases, with 13 bases between. CDR3 bases: TGTGCCAGCAGCGTGGCCGGGAGCGAAGAGACCCAGTACTTC. Its translation is CASSVAGSEETQYF.

This clonotype was observed a handful of times. The chain carries TRBV28 and TRBJ1-4, with D tentatively TRBD1 (6 bases). V was cut by 7 bases and J by 7 bases, with 16 bases left in between. Looked up from germline, CDR1 is MDHEN and CDR2 is SYDVKM. This CDR3 is built from 14 residues. CDR3 amino acids: CASTIQGTGEKLFF. CDR3 coding DNA: TGTGCCAGCACCATACAGGGTACTGGTGAAAAACTGTTTTTT.

This clonotype was seen only a few times. The rearrangement joins TRBV19 to TRBJ2-1; TRBD1 agrees at 9 bases. Germline V gene sequence: CDR1 LNHDA, CDR2 SQIVND (reference sequence). The J segment lost 1 base and the V segment lost 4 bases, leaving 5 bases of the junction unmatched. CDR3 size: 16 residues. As DNA, the CDR3 is TGTGCCAGTAGTACCTCGACAGGGGGGTCCTACAATGAGCAGTTCTTC. It specifies CASSTSTGGSYNEQFF.

The V and J genes are TRBV5-4 and TRBJ2-3, with 7 nucleotides matching TRBD1. The CDR3 totals 15 residues. The germline gives CDR1 SGHNT, CDR2 YYREEE (reference sequence). Trimming took 7 bases from V and 2 from J; bases not matched to a gene: 10. CDR3 in amino acids: CASGTGTELTDTQYF. The CDR3 bases are TGTGCCAGCGGAACCGGGACAGAACTCACAGATACGCAGTATTTT.

The chain links TRBV5-1 to TRBJ2-2; 8 bases are a match to TRBD1. The CDR3 contains 17 residues. Looked up from germline, CDR1 is SGHRS and CDR2 is YFSETQ. V shed 1 base, J shed 5 bases, and the junction held 10 bases outside the gene matches. Here the CDR3 DNA reads TGCGCCAGCAGCTTGACTCCTTTCCGGGACAGGACCGGGGAGCTGTTTTTT. Its protein is CASSLTPFRDRTGELFF.

This clonotype was detected only a few times. The genes are TRBV5-1 and TRBJ2-3; possibly TRBD1 or TRBD2 for D (6 bases each). V was shortened by 7 bases and J by 1 base, with 13 bases between the two germline ends. CDR3 length: 14 amino acids. CDR1 SGHRS and CDR2 YFSETQ come from the germline V gene. The CDR3 region has the DNA TGCGCCAGCCTGAAGGGGGAGGGCACAGATACGCAGTATTTT. It encodes CASLKGEGTDTQYF. Full variable domain (missing parts from reference TRBV5-1 and TRBJ2-3): KAGVTQTPRYLIKTRGQQVTLSCSPISGHRSVSWYQQTPGQGLQFLFEYFSETQRNKGNFPGRFSGRQFSNSRSEMNVSTLELGDSALYLCASLKGEGTDTQYFGPGTRLTVL.

This chain uses TRBV7-8 with TRBJ1-4, with 7 bases aligning to TRBD1. The germline gives CDR1 SGHVS, CDR2 FQNEAQ. After removal of 6 bases from V and 8 bases from J, the junction contained 9 bases not matched to a gene. The CDR3 is 14 amino acids. The CDR3 loop is CASRDSFRGEKLFF. The CDR3 bases are TGTGCCAGCAGGGATTCGTTCAGGGGGGAAAAACTGTTTTTT.

The chain combines TRBV3-1 with TRBJ2-7, with TRBD2 matching over 7 bases. Per germline, CDR1 LGHDT and CDR2 YNNKEL (reference sequence). V lost 4 bases to trimming and J lost 5 bases; unmatched junction nucleotides: 8. The CDR3 length is 14 residues. This chain's CDR3 is CASSLSGELHEQYF. Written as DNA, the CDR3 is TGTGCCAGCAGCCTAAGCGGGGAGCTTCACGAGCAGTACTTC.

Only a few counts were recorded for this clonotype. The chain joins TRBV19 to TRBJ2-3, with TRBD2 identical over 8 bases. CDR3 length equals 15 residues. Germline-derived CDR1 and CDR2 are LNHDA and SQIVND (reference sequence). V was clipped by 1 base and J by 2 bases; unmatched bases: 2. The CDR3, as DNA: TGTGCCAGTAGTATAGCTAGCGGGCACACAGATACGCAGTATTTT. This translates into CASSIASGHTDTQYF. The full variable domain, completed using reference TRBV19 and TRBJ2-3, is DGGITQSPKYLFRKEGQNVTLSCEQNLNHDAMYWYRQDPGQGLRLIYYSQIVNDFQKGDIAEGYSVSREKKESFPLTVTSAQKNPTAFYLCASSIASGHTDTQYFGPGTRLTVL.

This chain links TRBV28 with TRBJ1-1; 7 bases line up with TRBD1. CDR1 and CDR2 (germline): MDHEN, SYDVKM. Unmatched junction bases numbered 6, after V lost 4 bases and J lost 4 bases. The CDR3 has 14 residues. CDR3 nucleotides: TGTGCCAGCAGTTCCTCAGGGGGTAGCACTGAAGCTTTCTTT. This encodes CASSSSGGSTEAFF.

Worth noting for this clonotype: This may be a read error, as it is one base from a much larger clone. The rearrangement joins TRBV12-3 or TRBV12-4 to TRBJ2-7; 10 bases are shared with TRBD2. This CDR3 spans 16 amino acids. The trim removed 10 bases at V and 2 bases at J, leaving 14 bases unmatched. CDR3 sequence: CANSPGVAGGTYEQYF. DNA of the CDR3: TGTGCCAACAGCCCTGGGGTAGCGGGAGGCACCTACGAGCAGTACTTC.

The chain is built from TRBV6-1 and TRBJ1-3, with 10 bases lining up with TRBD1. V shed 6 bases, J shed 5 bases, and the junction held 1 base outside the gene matches. CDR3 length: 13 residues. Germline CDR1 and CDR2: MNHNS and SASEGT. The CDR3 loop reads CASRGQGRNTIYF. The CDR3 coding sequence is TGTGCCAGCAGGGGACAGGGGAGAAACACCATATATTTT.

This clonotype has just a few counts. The V gene is TRBV7-6, the J gene TRBJ2-2, with D perhaps matching TRBD2 (5 bases). This CDR3 spans 14 amino acids. V lost 10 bases and J 3 bases, leaving 15 bases between the germline ends. Germline loops: CDR1 SGHVS, CDR2 FNYEAQ. This CDR3 reads CATGAGLDTGELFF. CDR3 DNA sequence: TGTGCCACGGGTGCGGGTCTGGACACCGGGGAGCTGTTTTTT.

This clonotype was counted many times. V usage is TRBV28 and J usage is TRBJ1-5; TRBD1 might be the D (6 bases). In germline, CDR1 is MDHEN, CDR2 SYDVKM. Trimming took off 4 bases at V and 7 bases at J, with 17 bases between the two ends. The CDR3 is made up of 15 amino acids. The CDR3 nucleotides read TGTGCCAGCAGTTCCCACTTGTCAGGGGTGCAGCCCCAGCATTTT. Protein product: CASSSHLSGVQPQHF.

This clonotype was counted many times. The gene calls are TRBV29-1 and TRBJ2-3, with 9 bases fitting TRBD1. The CDR3 consists of 13 residues. Trimming took 7 bases from V and 1 from J; bases not matched to a gene: 3. Germline CDR1 and CDR2: SQVTM and ANQGSEA. The CDR3 DNA sequence: TGCAGCGCTGGGGACAGGGGCACAGATACGCAGTATTTT. It is translated as CSAGDRGTDTQYF.

This chain joins TRBV7-8 and TRBJ2-3, with TRBD1 matching over 8 bases. CDR3 length: 16 amino acids. CDR1 and CDR2 from the germline V gene are SGHVS and FQNEAQ. V lost 6 bases and J lost 0; bases outside the gene matches: 8. The CDR3 loop reads CASRPPGQASTDTQYF. CDR3 nucleotides: TGTGCCAGCAGACCCCCGGGACAGGCAAGCACAGATACGCAGTATTTT.

The chain joins TRBV7-9 to TRBJ2-7; perhaps D is TRBD1 or TRBD2 (5 bases each). CDR1 and CDR2 (germline): SEHNR, FQNEAQ (reference sequence). V lost 2 bases and J lost 3, with 14 bases in between. The CDR3 is 15 residues long. The DNA of the CDR3 is TGTGCCAGCAGCTTATTACGGGGACCCGACTACGAGCAGTACTTC. Translated, it gives CASSLLRGPDYEQYF.